This T cell receptor beta chain originates from a study of molecular identifiers for immune sequencing clone quantification. Overall study: Five aliquots were made in replicates from the RNA of about 20,000 or 100,000 naive CD8 cells, and four were sequenced.

Remarks on this clonotype: At one of its ends the junction is not consistent with the germline gene, which may arise from a read error.

Germline V gene sequence: CDR1 PRHDT, CDR2 FYEKMQ (reference sequence). The CDR3 runs to 16 residues. TCRdb passed the PCR reads through MiXCR, listing each CDR3 protein once. This sample carries around 480,000 distinct CDR3 sequences, around 23% of them seen once, and the ten largest clones take around 0.78%. The TCR sequence derives from a human donor in good health. Some libraries in this study had Jurkat cell RNA spiked in. V and J are TRBV13 and TRBJ2-3, with TRBD2 matching over 13 bases. Material for sequencing was naive CD8+ T cells from blood, with Jurkat cell RNA spiked in. The sample's subset: FACS-sorted CD8+CD4-CCR7+CD45RA+ naive T cells. The CDR3 DNA reads as TGTGCCAGCAGCTCCAGACTAGCGGGAGGCCCAGATACGCGGTATTTT. Amino acid sequence: CASSSRLAGGPDTRYF.